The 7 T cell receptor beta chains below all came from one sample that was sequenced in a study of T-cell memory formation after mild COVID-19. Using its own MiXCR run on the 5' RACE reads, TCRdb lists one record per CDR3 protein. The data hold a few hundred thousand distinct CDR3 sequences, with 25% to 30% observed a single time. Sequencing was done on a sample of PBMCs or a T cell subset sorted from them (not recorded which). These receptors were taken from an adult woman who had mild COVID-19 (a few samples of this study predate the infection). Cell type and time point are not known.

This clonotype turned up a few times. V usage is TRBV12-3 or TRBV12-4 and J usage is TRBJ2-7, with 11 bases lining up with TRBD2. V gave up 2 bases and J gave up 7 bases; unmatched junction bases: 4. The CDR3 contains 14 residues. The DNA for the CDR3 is TGTGCCAGCAGTTTAACTAGCGGGAGTGGTGAGCAGTACTTC. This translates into CASSLTSGSGEQYF.

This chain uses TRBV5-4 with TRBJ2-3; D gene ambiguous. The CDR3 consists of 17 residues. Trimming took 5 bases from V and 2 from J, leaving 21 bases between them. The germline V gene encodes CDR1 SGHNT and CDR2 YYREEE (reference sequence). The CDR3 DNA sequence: TGTGCCAGCAGGCAATCGGACCAGACCTCCCACACAGATACGCAGTATTTT. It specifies CASRQSDQTSHTDTQYF.

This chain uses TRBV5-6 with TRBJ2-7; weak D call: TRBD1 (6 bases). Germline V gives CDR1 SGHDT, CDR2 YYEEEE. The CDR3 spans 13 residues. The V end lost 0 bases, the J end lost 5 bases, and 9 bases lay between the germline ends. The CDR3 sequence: CASSLDRDHEQYF. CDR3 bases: TGTGCCAGCAGCTTGGACAGGGACCACGAGCAGTACTTC.

The chain's CDR3 is CASSLTSGGYTQYF. CDR3 bases: TGTGCCAGCAGTTTGACTAGCGGGGGGTATACGCAGTATTTT. This chain connects TRBV6-5 to TRBJ2-3, with 13 bases matching TRBD2. J was trimmed by 7 bases and V by 4 bases; bases with no gene match: 2. The CDR3 extends over 14 amino acids. Germline V gene sequence: CDR1 MNHEY, CDR2 SVGAGI.

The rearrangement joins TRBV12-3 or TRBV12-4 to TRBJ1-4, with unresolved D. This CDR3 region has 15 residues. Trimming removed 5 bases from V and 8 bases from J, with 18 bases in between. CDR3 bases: TGTGCCAGCAGTCGTTCTTGGCCGCGGAGCGAAAAACTGTTTTTT. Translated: CASSRSWPRSEKLFF.

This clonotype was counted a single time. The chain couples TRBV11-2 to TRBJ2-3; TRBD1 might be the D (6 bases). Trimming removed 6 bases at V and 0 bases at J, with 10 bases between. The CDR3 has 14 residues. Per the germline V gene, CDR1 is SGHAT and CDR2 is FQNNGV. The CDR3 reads CASRKGQSTDTQYF. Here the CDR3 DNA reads TGTGCCAGCAGAAAAGGACAGAGCACAGATACGCAGTATTTT.

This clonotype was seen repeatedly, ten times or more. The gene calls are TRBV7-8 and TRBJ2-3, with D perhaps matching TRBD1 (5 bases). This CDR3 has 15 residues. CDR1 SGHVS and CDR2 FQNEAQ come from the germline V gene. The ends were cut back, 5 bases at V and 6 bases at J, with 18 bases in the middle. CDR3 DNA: TGTGCCAGCAGCCTTCAAGGGGCACGGCGGGATACGCAGTATTTT. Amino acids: CASSLQGARRDTQYF.